This T cell receptor beta chain is drawn from a study of response to subunit inactivated influenza vaccine. Study observations and caveats: Authors suggested that a seasonal influenza vaccination recruits few new T cells each time.

The CDR3 has 15 residues. Trimming took off 0 bases at V and 5 bases at J, with 13 bases between the two ends. Germline CDR1 and CDR2: LGHNA and YSLEER. Each CDR3 protein gets one entry after TCRdb re-called the RT-PCR reads with MiXCR. The table lists 530,000 or so distinct CDR3 sequences, 14% of them singletons. A note on this clonotype: Its antigen remains unidentified.

The rearrangement links TRBV4-3 to TRBJ2-5; D possibly matches TRBD1 or TRBD2 (5 bases each). The sequences come from PBMCs from blood, collected roughly 13 days after vaccination. The receptor's source is a man in his fifties or sixties who received an inactivated influenza vaccine. CDR3 nucleotide sequence: TGCGCCAGCAGCCAAGATGCCGGTGGGGGTGAGACCCAGTACTTC. Translated, it gives CASSQDAGGGETQYF.